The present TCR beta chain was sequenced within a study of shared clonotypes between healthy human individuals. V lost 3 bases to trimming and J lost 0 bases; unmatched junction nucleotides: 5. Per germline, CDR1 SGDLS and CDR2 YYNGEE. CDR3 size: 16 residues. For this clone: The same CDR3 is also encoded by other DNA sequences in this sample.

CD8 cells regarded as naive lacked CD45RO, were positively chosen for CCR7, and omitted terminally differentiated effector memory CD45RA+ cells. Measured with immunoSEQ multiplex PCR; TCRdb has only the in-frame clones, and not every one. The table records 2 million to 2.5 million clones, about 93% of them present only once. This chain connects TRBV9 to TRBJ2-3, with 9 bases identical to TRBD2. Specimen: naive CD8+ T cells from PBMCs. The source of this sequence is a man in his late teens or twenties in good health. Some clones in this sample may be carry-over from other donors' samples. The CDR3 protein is CASSGGLATSTDTQYF. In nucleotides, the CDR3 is TGTGCCAGCAGCGGAGGACTAGCGACTAGCACAGATACGCAGTATTTT.